Presented here are 11 T cell receptor beta chains from one specimen sequenced in a study of beta chain features in type 1 diabetes. Broader study findings: In every one of the four CD4+ subsets, TCRB CDR3s were moderately but significantly shorter in Type 1 diabetes patients.

Expressed TCRB transcripts were sequenced because the entire RNA isolate underwent reverse transcription. Data came from immunoSEQ multiplex PCR; TCRdb stores just in-frame clones and leaves some out. The data contain 12,000 to 15,000 clones, around three fifths of them singletons. For these receptors, no antigen is known. The source material was stem cell memory CD4+ T cells from blood. These TCRs come from a woman aged 18-29 years with type 1 diabetes.

This chain uses TRBV6-5 with TRBJ1-1; no clear D gene. Per germline, CDR1 MNHEY and CDR2 SVGAGI. The CDR3 is made up of 12 amino acids. Trimming stripped 8 bases from V and 4 bases from J, with 11 bases between. CDR3 amino acids: CASRDTGTEAFF. The CDR3 coding sequence is TGTGCCAGCCGAGATACGGGCACTGAAGCTTTCTTT.

V usage is TRBV9 and J usage is TRBJ2-1; D is perhaps TRBD1 (5 bases). V was trimmed by 2 bases and J by 1 base, leaving 7 bases between them. The CDR3 extends over 14 amino acids. Germline V CDR1 and CDR2: SGDLS, YYNGEE. DNA of the CDR3: TGTGCCAGCAGCGTCCAGGGTTCCTACAATGAGCAGTTCTTC. It specifies CASSVQGSYNEQFF.

This chain links TRBV5-1 with TRBJ1-2; D not certain. The CDR3 spans 14 residues. Trimming took off 4 bases at V and 1 base at J, with 11 bases between the two ends. Germline CDR1 is SGHRS and CDR2 is YFSETQ. The CDR3 DNA reads TGCGCCAGCAGCCCACTCGACATTAACTATGGCTACACCTTC. Encoded protein: CASSPLDINYGYTF.

This rearrangement joins TRBV27 to TRBJ2-3; D is possibly TRBD2 (5 bases). This CDR3 is built from 15 residues. Germline CDR1 is MNHEY and CDR2 is SMNVEV (reference sequence). The V end lost 5 bases, the J end lost 4 bases, and 16 bases lay between the germline ends. CDR3 in DNA: TGTGCCAGCAGTCCTAGACTAAGTAGCGCAGATACGCAGTATTTT. Residues: CASSPRLSSADTQYF.

The chain couples TRBV9 to TRBJ2-3, with 14 bases aligning to TRBD2. Germline CDR1 reads SGDLS; CDR2 reads YYNGEE. CDR3 size: 15 residues. V shed 0 bases, J shed 8 bases, and the junction held 2 bases outside the gene matches. CDR3 residues: CASSVEGTSGGTQYF. The CDR3 DNA reads TGTGCCAGCAGCGTAGAAGGGACTAGCGGGGGTACGCAGTATTTT.

The table lists this clone with a few counts. The V and J genes are TRBV7-2 and TRBJ2-7; 7 nucleotides match TRBD2. The CDR3 contains 16 residues. The V and J ends lost 3 bases and 2 bases, in that order; junction bases with no gene match: 10. CDR1 and CDR2 from the germline V gene are SGHTA and FQGNSA. CDR3 amino acids: CASSLGEGGVTYEQYF. The CDR3, as DNA: TGTGCCAGCAGCTTGGGTGAGGGAGGGGTAACCTACGAGCAGTACTTC.

The CDR3 DNA reads as TGTGCCAGCAAGAGCAGGGGAAATACTGAAGCTTTCTTT. It is translated as CASKSRGNTEAFF. This chain links TRBV6-1 with TRBJ1-1, with D maybe TRBD1 (6 bases). Germline loops: CDR1 MNHNS, CDR2 SASEGT. Trimming took off 7 bases at V and 5 bases at J, with 14 bases between the two ends. CDR3 length: 13 amino acids.

This clone was recorded a few times. V and J are TRBV18 and TRBJ2-1; 8 bases match TRBD1. J gave up 6 bases and V 3 bases, and 10 bases lay outside the gene matches. The CDR3 consists of 16 residues. CDR1 is KGHSH, CDR2 LQKENI, per germline. The CDR3, as DNA: TGTGCCAGCTCACCCCGAGGGACAGGAGGTTTCAATGAGCAGTTCTTC. This gives the protein CASSPRGTGGFNEQFF.

The J gene is TRBJ1-2, the V gene TRBV29-1; D is unresolved. Trimming removed 4 bases at V and 8 bases at J, with 11 bases between. Per germline, CDR1 SQVTM and CDR2 ANQGSEA. The CDR3 spans 11 residues. CDR3 bases: TGCAGCGTTGTACCCCAGACAGGCTACACCTTC. It translates to CSVVPQTGYTF.

This chain connects TRBV5-5 to TRBJ1-3; the D gene is possibly TRBD1 (6 bases). V lost 4 bases and J 0 bases, leaving 8 bases between the germline ends. The CDR3 loop spans 14 amino acids. Germline V CDR1 and CDR2: SGHKS, YYEKEE (reference sequence). CDR3 protein: CASSEGHSGNTIYF. The CDR3 coding sequence is TGTGCCAGCAGCGAGGGACACTCTGGAAACACCATATATTTT.

The chain carries TRBV28 and TRBJ2-1; no reliable D call. With 6 bases removed from V and 4 bases from J, the gap between germline ends came to 10 bases. Germline CDR1 reads MDHEN; CDR2 reads SYDVKM. The CDR3 consists of 13 residues. CDR3 nucleotides: TGTGCCAGCAGCCTCCAGGAATACAATGAGCAGTTCTTC. Its translation is CASSLQEYNEQFF.